This TCR beta chain was documented in a study of vaccination effects on CD4 cells after COVID-19 (dated by TCRdb to between 2021 and 2024). Regarding the study in general: The ViraFEST assay stimulated PBMC with viral peptide pools and then used TCR sequencing to identify antigen-specific CD4+ T cell clonotypes by expansion. Each participant got two doses of an mRNA SARS-CoV-2 vaccine, either BNT162b2 or mRNA-1273. Pre-vaccine samples were collected from a couple of convalescent patients 16 days and one week before the first dose, corresponding to 142 and 148 days after COVID-19 diagnosis. Each well held more than 1.5 million PBMC cultured in IMDM containing approximately 5.2% human AB serum, roughly 9.9 IU/ml IL-2 and gentamicin, along with 8 to 10 ug/ml peptides. SARS-CoV-2 spike-specific CD4+ TCR repertoires were compared before and after mRNA vaccination in COVID-19 convalescent patients and in infection-naive vaccine recipients. The full study included 9 to 10 COVID-19 convalescent patients and several SARS-CoV-2-naive healthy vaccine recipients. The Oncomine TCR Beta short-read assay on an Illumina iSeq 100 was used to sequence cultures from other donors in the study.

The CDR3 starts with the cysteine, ends with the phenylalanine, and has 15 residues. The retained sequence is limited to the CDR3, 45 bases, with the frame set at the first base. CDR1 and CDR2 are drawn from the germline V gene: MNHNS, SASEGT. Compared with germline, V lacks 1 base and J lacks 2 bases; bases without a gene match: 3. After 10 to 11 days of culture, CD4+ T cells were isolated with the EasySep CD4+ T cell isolation kit. Convalescent patients had PCR-confirmed SARS-CoV-2 infection between March and December 2020, before Alpha, Beta and Delta variants emerged in the United States. On days 3 and 7, half of the culture medium was replaced with fresh IL-2-containing medium. Unless noted otherwise, every peptide stimulation condition was cultured in triplicate wells. PBMC were separated from whole blood using Ficoll-Paque Plus gradient centrifugation and were then either cryopreserved at -140C or used fresh. Genomic DNA was extracted from cultured CD4+ T cells with the QIAamp micro DNA kit.

Overall study results and their limits: Among convalescent patients, the spike-reactive repertoire after vaccination was made up mainly of new vaccine-induced clones that were largely distinct from the clones induced by infection. Marked clonal contraction was observed in both infection-induced and vaccine-induced clones at late post-vaccination timepoints, consistent with waning T cell responses. The study was limited by a small number of convalescent patients and lacked early post-infection timepoints.

Libraries were prepared through the immunoSEQ multiplex PCR assay. DNA from the cultured, isolated CD4+ T cells was subjected to TCR beta CDR3 sequencing. On the authors' methods: Non-productive TCR sequences were removed, reads were trimmed to the CDR3 region, and CDR3s of at least 7 amino acids were retained. Antigen-specific clonotypes were identified with the MANAFEST web app by comparing expansion in peptide wells against reference cultures. To be called positive, a clone needed expansion at FDR<0.05 compared with the reference and with all other wells, an odds ratio greater than 5, and a frequency greater than 0.1% in two replicate wells. Cross-reactive clonotypes were defined as significantly expanded in SARS-CoV-2 spike wells and in at least one common cold coronavirus spike condition. CDR3 similarity was assessed by Levenshtein distance with the stringdist R package, and unrooted trees were built with ape in R 3.6.1. In its TCRdb copy, this immuneACCESS table keeps in-frame sequences only and misses some clones. Where compared with another copy, unresolved V genes explain less than half of these, and the others have no known cause. V, J and clone size reflect that table, while D and trimming were determined from the DNA. The sample data list tens of thousands of clones, and approximately 70% of these were observed just once. The top ten clones comprise 20% to 25% of the sample.

To note about this clone: The specificity of this receptor is unknown. Base-call qualities are not available, and no considerably larger clone is one nucleotide away.

The rearranged chain carries TRBV6-1 and TRBJ2-7; the central 9 bases match TRBD2. The source material was CD4+ T cells from PBMCs cultured without peptide, sampled before COVID-19 vaccination. This clonotype was sampled from a human donor who had a prior SARS-CoV-2 infection. The DNA reads TGTGCCAGCAGTGAAGGCGGGGGGGCGACCTACGAGCAGTACTTC. The translation is CASSEGGGATYEQYF.